The 8 T cell receptor beta chains presented below share a single source sample, sequenced in a study of blood T cell repertoires in COVID-19. The method was immunoSEQ multiplex PCR; TCRdb's version includes in-frame clones alone and lacks a portion of them. The table includes around 300,000 clones, 75% to 90% detected once. Sequenced: peripheral blood. Every receptor here comes from a woman in her 30s with active or convalescent COVID-19.

V usage is TRBV6-5 and J usage is TRBJ1-1, with a tentative D call TRBD1 (6 bases). The V end was cut by 7 bases, the J end by 7 bases, with 16 bases between. Germline CDR1 MNHEY, CDR2 SVGAGI. The CDR3 contains 13 residues. In DNA, the CDR3 is TGTGCCAGCACCAGGGGTGGGTATAGTGAAGCTTTCTTT. It yields the protein CASTRGGYSEAFF.

This clone was picked up a small number of times. The chain is built from TRBV13 and TRBJ1-2; TRBD1 is a possible D gene (5 bases). The germline V gene has CDR1 PRHDT and CDR2 FYEKMQ (reference sequence). The ends were cut back, 5 bases at V and 6 bases at J, with 16 bases in the middle. This CDR3 spans 14 amino acids. CDR3 residues: CASSLGRRDDGYTF. The CDR3 DNA reads as TGTGCCAGCAGCCTCGGACGGAGGGACGATGGCTACACCTTC. The full variable domain, with the rest looked up from reference TRBV13 and TRBJ1-2, is AAGVIQSPRHLIKEKRETATLKCYPIPRHDTVYWYQQGPGQDPQFLISFYEKMQSDKGSIPDRFSAQQFSDYHSELNMSSLELGDSALYFCASSLGRRDDGYTFGSGTRLTVV.

The chain has TRBV7-2 and TRBJ2-3, with 15 nucleotides matching TRBD2. This CDR3 region has 16 residues. The junction had 5 bases not matched to a gene; V was cut back by 5 bases and J by 5 bases. CDR1 is SGHTA, CDR2 FQGNSA, per germline. The chain's CDR3 is CASSKGLAGGEDTQYF. The CDR3 DNA sequence: TGTGCCAGCAGCAAGGGACTAGCGGGGGGAGAAGATACGCAGTATTTT.

The gene calls are TRBV2 and TRBJ1-5, with 7 bases matching TRBD1. Germline CDR1 reads SNHLY; CDR2 reads FYNNEI. The junction had 2 bases not matched to a gene; V was cut back by 2 bases and J by 4 bases. The CDR3 extends over 14 amino acids. The CDR3: CASSERDRNQPQHF. CDR3 bases: TGTGCCAGCAGTGAAAGGGACAGAAATCAGCCCCAGCATTTT.

This chain joins TRBV13 and TRBJ2-3; the D gene is possibly TRBD1 (6 bases). V lost 5 bases and J 5 bases, leaving 17 bases between the germline ends. The germline V gene has CDR1 PRHDT and CDR2 FYEKMQ (reference sequence). The CDR3 extends over 15 amino acids. CDR3 nucleotides: TGTGCCAGCAGCACTCGACAGGCCCAGGTAGATACGCAGTATTTT. Translation: CASSTRQAQVDTQYF.

The chain has TRBV5-1 and TRBJ2-3; perhaps TRBD2 as D (6 bases). CDR3 size: 18 residues. Trimming stripped 4 bases from V and 2 bases from J, with 23 bases between. Germline-derived CDR1 and CDR2 are SGHRS and YFSETQ. This CDR3 reads CASSKTTGRDSFTDTQYF. The CDR3 DNA sequence: TGCGCCAGCAGCAAAACTACCGGCCGGGACTCCTTCACAGATACGCAGTATTTT.

This chain uses TRBV4-2 with TRBJ1-6, with D unclear. Germline CDR1 is LGHNA and CDR2 is YNFKEQ. V dropped 0 bases and J dropped 2 bases, with 8 bases sitting between them. This CDR3 spans 16 amino acids. The DNA for the CDR3 is TGTGCCAGCAGCCAAGAGGGCACAGCCTATAATTCACCCCTCCACTTT. It is translated as CASSQEGTAYNSPLHF.

DNA of the CDR3: TGTGCCAGCAGCTTAGGACAGGCGGCTTTCTTT. This sequence encodes CASSLGQAAFF. This sequence joins TRBV7-8 and TRBJ1-1, with TRBD1 as a possible D gene (6 bases). CDR1 and CDR2 from the germline V gene are SGHVS and FQNEAQ. The CDR3 is made up of 11 amino acids. Trimming cost V 1 base and J 11 bases, with 8 bases left between them.